The 26 T cell receptor beta chains listed next were all sequenced from one sample in a study of blood T cells in healthy people across ages. Primed by a sample-barcoded 5' primer and a J-beta primer mix, a second PCR proceeded for about 7 to 11 cycles. MiXCR, applied by TCRdb to the 5' RACE reads, yields one record per CDR3 protein. The table shows more than 900,000 distinct CDR3 sequences, with 25% to 30% occurring only once. The sample was also reused in another study, on T cells of mothers and their children.

Sequenced material: blood. These receptors were collected from a woman between 35 and 50 years old in good health.

A few counts support this clonotype. This chain uses TRBV5-4 with TRBJ2-4; 11 bases map to TRBD1. Trimming cost V 3 bases and J 1 base; bases outside gene matches: 3. The CDR3 has 16 amino acids. Per the germline V gene, CDR1 is SGHNT and CDR2 is YYREEE (reference sequence). In nucleotides, the CDR3 is TGTGCCAGCAGCTATGGGACAGGGGGGGCCAAAAACATTCAGTACTTC. Amino acids: CASSYGTGGAKNIQYF.

The table lists this clonotype with a few counts. V usage is TRBV24-1 and J usage is TRBJ2-1; 11 bases map to TRBD2. Germline V gene data show CDR1 as KGHDR and CDR2 as SFDVKD. V shed 6 bases, J shed 8 bases, and the junction held 5 bases outside the gene matches. This CDR3 has 14 residues. CDR3: CATSWGGLADEQFF. DNA for the CDR3: TGTGCCACCAGTTGGGGGGGACTAGCGGATGAGCAGTTCTTC.

The chain joins TRBV7-2 to TRBJ1-2; D is unclear. Looked up from germline, CDR1 is SGHTA and CDR2 is FQGNSA. V was trimmed by 6 bases and J by 4 bases, leaving 18 bases between them. This CDR3 comprises 15 residues. The CDR3, as DNA: TGTGCCAGCAGTTCCCAGAGGGCGCGTCCCTATGGCTACACCTTC. This gives the protein CASSSQRARPYGYTF. The variable domain in full, completed from reference TRBV7-2 and TRBJ1-2, reads GAGVSQSPSNKVTEKGKDVELRCDPISGHTALYWYRQSLGQGLEFLIYFQGNSAPDKSGLPSDRFSAERTGGSVSTLTIQRTQQEDSAVYLCASSSQRARPYGYTFGSGTRLTVV.

Remarks on this clonotype: Compared with germline, one end of the junction differs, possibly owing to a read error. V and J are TRBV24-1 and TRBJ1-5; possibly TRBD1 for D (5 bases). Germline assignment: CDR1 KGHDR and CDR2 SFDVKD. This CDR3 is built from 15 residues. The CDR3 nucleotides are TGTACCACCAGTGACCCGGGGGAGGCGGGTCAGCCCCAGCATTTT. This gives the protein CTTSDPGEAGQPQHF.

This clonotype came up a few times. The chain links TRBV27 to TRBJ1-5; 7 bases are shared with TRBD1. The CDR3 is 14 amino acids. V lost 5 bases, J lost 3 bases, and 4 bases stayed unmatched. Germline-derived CDR1 and CDR2 are MNHEY and SMNVEV (reference sequence). CDR3 sequence reads: CASSADRANQPQHF. The CDR3 bases are TGTGCCAGCAGTGCCGACAGGGCCAATCAGCCCCAGCATTTT.

This clonotype was seen only a few times. The chain is built from TRBV15 and TRBJ1-1, with TRBD1 matching over 9 bases. The V segment lost 3 bases and the J segment 4 bases; nucleotides outside the gene matches: 6. The V gene's germline CDR1 is LNHNV and CDR2 YYDKDF (reference sequence). The CDR3 length is 15 residues. CDR3 sequence (DNA): TGTGCCACCAGCAGCGGACAGGGGTCGACCACTGAAGCTTTCTTT. Translated, it gives CATSSGQGSTTEAFF.

At least ten counts were recorded for this clonotype. The genes are TRBV5-5 and TRBJ2-3, with a weak D call TRBD2 (6 bases). The CDR3 consists of 15 residues. Germline V lookup: CDR1 SGHKS, CDR2 YYEKEE (reference sequence). With 7 bases removed from V and 4 bases from J, the gap between germline ends came to 19 bases. This chain's CDR3 is CASAPRPGGADTQYF. In DNA, the CDR3 is TGTGCCAGCGCCCCCCGGCCTGGCGGGGCAGATACGCAGTATTTT.

There are many counts of this clonotype. The rearrangement links TRBV11-1 to TRBJ2-7; D not certain. The ends were cut back, 3 bases at V and 0 bases at J, with 9 bases in the middle. Germline V CDR1 and CDR2: SGHAT, FQDESV (reference sequence). The length of the CDR3 is 14 residues. The CDR3 here is CASSFLQISYEQYF. The CDR3 DNA reads as TGTGCCAGCAGCTTCCTACAGATCTCCTACGAGCAGTACTTC.

This chain connects TRBV10-3 to TRBJ2-3, with TRBD2 matching 10 bases. The CDR3 contains 15 residues. In germline, CDR1 is ENHRY, CDR2 SYGVKD. V trimming: 6 bases; J trimming: 3 bases; junction bases outside the gene matches: 6. This CDR3 reads CAIRASGRMTDTQYF. The CDR3 nucleotides read TGTGCCATCAGGGCTAGCGGGAGAATGACAGATACGCAGTATTTT.

This clonotype was recorded many times. The chain links TRBV7-9 to TRBJ2-7; D gene uncertain. The length of the CDR3 is 12 residues. V was shortened by 2 bases and J by 5 bases, with 7 bases between the two germline ends. In germline, CDR1 is SEHNR, CDR2 FQNEAQ (reference sequence). The CDR3 region has the DNA TGTGCCAGCAGCTTATTGTCCCACGAGCAGTACTTC. Translating gives CASSLLSHEQYF.

The rearrangement joins TRBV19 to TRBJ2-6; 11 nucleotides agree with TRBD1. CDR3 size: 18 residues. The J segment lost 2 bases and the V segment lost 9 bases, leaving 12 bases of the junction unmatched. CDR1 and CDR2 (germline): LNHDA, SQIVND (reference sequence). DNA for the CDR3: TGTGCCAGCGCGCTTCCGGGACAGGGGGTCGCTGGGGCCAACGTCCTGACTTTC. This translates into CASALPGQGVAGANVLTF. The whole variable domain, filled in from reference TRBV19 and TRBJ2-6, reads DGGITQSPKYLFRKEGQNVTLSCEQNLNHDAMYWYRQDPGQGLRLIYYSQIVNDFQKGDIAEGYSVSREKKESFPLTVTSAQKNPTAFYLCASALPGQGVAGANVLTFGAGSRLTVL.

This chain links TRBV20-1 with TRBJ2-5, with D tentatively TRBD2 (6 bases). CDR3 length: 15 residues. V lost 4 bases, J lost 5 bases, and 20 bases lay in between. Germline assignment: CDR1 DFQATT and CDR2 SNEGSKA (reference sequence). The CDR3: CSANRGAGNGETQYF. For the CDR3, the DNA is TGCAGTGCTAACCGCGGGGCAGGGAATGGGGAGACCCAGTACTTC.

Only a few counts were recorded for this clonotype. This sequence joins TRBV24-1 and TRBJ2-3; TRBD1 matches 7 bases. V lost 4 bases and J lost 6; bases outside the gene matches: 15. CDR3 length: 17 amino acids. Germline loops: CDR1 KGHDR, CDR2 SFDVKD. Here the CDR3 DNA reads TGTGCCACCAGTGACCAACGACAGGGCTTGGTCGTCGATACGCAGTATTTT. As protein: CATSDQRQGLVVDTQYF.

This chain joins TRBV11-2 and TRBJ1-4, with D unresolved. V lost 6 bases and J lost 9, with 17 bases in between. Germline loops: CDR1 SGHAT, CDR2 FQNNGV. The CDR3 length is 14 residues. CDR3 sequence (DNA): TGTGCCAGCAGGTCGATCCGAGGGAATAAAAAACTGTTTTTT. Translating it yields CASRSIRGNKKLFF.

Only a few counts were recorded for this clonotype. V is TRBV12-3 or TRBV12-4 and J is TRBJ1-5; a weak D match, TRBD1 (6 bases). The CDR3 runs 13 residues. V was shortened by 7 bases and J by 5 bases, with 12 bases between the two germline ends. CDR3 sequence: CASNSQGYQPQHF. For the CDR3, the DNA is TGTGCCAGCAATTCCCAGGGGTATCAGCCCCAGCATTTT.

The rearrangement joins TRBV2 to TRBJ1-1; 9 nucleotides agree with TRBD1. Germline CDR1 and CDR2: SNHLY and FYNNEI. V trimming: 5 bases; J trimming: 10 bases; junction bases outside the gene matches: 8. The length of the CDR3 is 13 residues. The CDR3 region is CASSRDREIGAFF. For the CDR3, the DNA is TGTGCCAGCAGTAGGGACAGGGAGATTGGAGCTTTCTTT.

The CDR3 DNA sequence: TGTGCCAGCAGCCCCGGGACAGGGGCTCGAACTGAAAAACTGTTTTTT. Amino acid sequence: CASSPGTGARTEKLFF. The V gene is TRBV7-9, the J gene TRBJ1-4; TRBD1 agrees at 10 bases. V trimming: 5 bases; J trimming: 7 bases; junction bases outside the gene matches: 10. Germline V lookup: CDR1 SEHNR, CDR2 FQNEAQ (reference sequence). CDR3 length: 16 amino acids.

The chain has TRBV19 and TRBJ1-1; perhaps TRBD1 as D (5 bases). V was shortened by 1 base and J by 4 bases, with 10 bases between the two germline ends. CDR3 size: 14 residues. Germline assignment: CDR1 LNHDA and CDR2 SQIVND (reference sequence). The CDR3, as DNA: TGTGCCAGTAGTATAGCGAGGGGTCCCACTGAAGCTTTCTTT. Translation gives CASSIARGPTEAFF.

This clonotype was seen a handful of times. This chain connects TRBV28 to TRBJ2-7; 9 positions match TRBD2. Per the germline V gene, CDR1 is MDHEN and CDR2 is SYDVKM. J was trimmed by 7 bases and V by 5 bases; bases with no gene match: 12. The CDR3 has 15 amino acids. The CDR3 loop is CASSPGGGAGNEQYF. Written as DNA, the CDR3 is TGTGCCAGCAGTCCGGGCGGGGGGGCTGGCAATGAGCAGTACTTC.

V is TRBV7-8 and J is TRBJ2-1; the match to TRBD2 covers 8 bases. V lost 2 bases, J lost 12 bases, and 18 bases stayed unmatched. CDR1 is SGHVS and CDR2 is FQNEAQ in the germline V gene. This CDR3 has 17 amino acids. The CDR3 sequence is CASSLSLRAGGPRVQFF. Written as DNA, the CDR3 is TGTGCCAGCAGCTTAAGCTTGAGGGCGGGGGGCCCGAGGGTGCAGTTCTTC.

The rearrangement links TRBV30 to TRBJ1-1; 11 positions match TRBD1. With V trimmed by 1 base and J by 8 bases, 3 bases remained unmatched. The CDR3 runs 13 residues. Germline lookup yields CDR1 GTSNPN and CDR2 SVGIG (reference sequence). The CDR3 coding sequence is TGTGCCTGGAGTGGGGACAGGGGGTACGAAGCTTTCTTT. Protein: CAWSGDRGYEAFF.

This clonotype was detected many times. This chain connects TRBV5-1 to TRBJ1-1; no definite D call. The length of the CDR3 is 14 residues. V lost 3 bases, J lost 2 bases, and 11 bases lay in between. CDR1 SGHRS and CDR2 YFSETQ come from the germline V gene. DNA for the CDR3: TGCGCCAGCAGCTCCATTTCGGGTAACACTGAAGCTTTCTTT. Protein product: CASSSISGNTEAFF.

This clonotype has a handful of counts. This chain connects TRBV4-1 to TRBJ2-5; TRBD1 agrees at 7 bases. There are 16 residues in the CDR3. The junction had 6 bases not matched to a gene; V was cut back by 0 bases and J by 2 bases. Germline assignment: CDR1 MGHRA and CDR2 YSYEKL. The CDR3 loop is CASSQDSDRNQETQYF. CDR3 nucleotides: TGCGCCAGCAGCCAAGATTCGGACAGGAATCAAGAGACCCAGTACTTC.

This chain links TRBV5-4 with TRBJ2-7; 14 bases agree with TRBD2. Losses at the gene ends were 4 bases for V and 3 bases for J; bases not matched to a gene: 18. Germline loops: CDR1 SGHNT, CDR2 YYREEE (reference sequence). The CDR3 is 20 residues long. The CDR3 DNA follows: TGTGCCAGCAGCCCTGAGGCCGGGACTAGCGGGGGAGCCCCTCTCTACGAGCAGTACTTC. Protein product: CASSPEAGTSGGAPLYEQYF.

V is TRBV3-1 and J is TRBJ2-1; D unresolved. V lost 0 bases to trimming and J lost 0 bases, with 15 bases between them. The CDR3 is 18 residues long. Germline CDR1 is LGHDT and CDR2 is YNNKEL (reference sequence). The CDR3 region has the DNA TGTGCCAGCAGCCAAGAAAATCAGCGAGGCATCTCCTACAATGAGCAGTTCTTC. Its translation: CASSQENQRGISYNEQFF.

The chain has TRBV11-1 and TRBJ2-4; 9 nucleotides line up with TRBD1. The DNA end lines up better with TRBJ2-7; the J call may be wrong. The length of the CDR3 is 16 residues. Germline CDR1 reads SGHAT; CDR2 reads FQDESV (reference sequence). The CDR3 bases are TGTGCCAGCAGCAAAAGGACAGGGGCCTATGCCTACGAGCAGTACTTC. It translates to CASSKRTGAYAYEQYF.